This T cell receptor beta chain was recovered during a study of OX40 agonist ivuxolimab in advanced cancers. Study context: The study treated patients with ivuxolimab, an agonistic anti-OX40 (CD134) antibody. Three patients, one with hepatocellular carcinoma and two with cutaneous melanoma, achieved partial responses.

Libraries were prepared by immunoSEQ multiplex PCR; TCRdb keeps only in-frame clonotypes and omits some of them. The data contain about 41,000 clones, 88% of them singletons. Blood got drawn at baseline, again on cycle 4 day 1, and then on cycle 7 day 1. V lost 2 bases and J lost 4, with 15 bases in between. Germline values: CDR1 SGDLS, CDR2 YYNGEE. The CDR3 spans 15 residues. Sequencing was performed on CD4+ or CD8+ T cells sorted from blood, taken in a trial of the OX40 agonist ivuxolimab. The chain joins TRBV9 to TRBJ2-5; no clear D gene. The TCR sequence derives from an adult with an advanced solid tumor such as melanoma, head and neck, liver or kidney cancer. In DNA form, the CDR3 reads TGTGCCAGCAGCGTTTTCGGGTCCCCAGCAGAGACCCAGTACTTC. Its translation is CASSVFGSPAETQYF. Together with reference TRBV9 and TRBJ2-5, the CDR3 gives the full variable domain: DSGVTQTPKHLITATGQRVTLRCSPRSGDLSVYWYQQSLDQGLQFLIQYYNGEERAKGNILERFSAQQFPDLHSELNLSSLELGDSALYFCASSVFGSPAETQYFGPGTRLLVL.